This T cell receptor (beta chain) appears in the sequencing data of a study of CD8 T cells in Susac syndrome. Study-wide context: Within the sequenced Susac syndrome patient group, about six exhibited active disease and eight were in remission.

Overall study findings and caveats: The study acknowledged a relatively small number of individuals in its TCR sequencing and HLA analysis.

A quantity of roughly 0.5 to 1 ug RNA underwent reverse transcription using random hexamers. Multiplex PCR with immunoSEQ amplified the TCR beta CDR3 across 54 Vbeta and 13 Jbeta. TCRdb ran MiXCR on the immunoSEQ multiplex PCR reads and lists one entry per CDR3 protein. Of 210,000 or so distinct CDR3 sequences listed, approximately 94% are singletons. Negative isolation yielded CD8+ and CD4+ T cells; FACS enriched TEMRA cells. Turning to this clonotype: What it recognizes is unknown.

V lost 0 bases and J lost 0, with 7 bases in between. Per germline, CDR1 SGHRS and CDR2 YFSETQ. The CDR3 has 15 residues. The sequence was collected from a human donor with Susac syndrome. The chain joins TRBV5-1 to TRBJ2-1; no clear D gene. Sequencing was done on a sample of CD4+ T cells from PBMCs. The CDR3 region is CASSLVGISYNEQFF. CDR3 DNA: TGCGCCAGCAGCTTGGTGGGGATCTCCTACAATGAGCAGTTCTTC. Complete variable domain (other parts from reference TRBV5-1 and TRBJ2-1): KAGVTQTPRYLIKTRGQQVTLSCSPISGHRSVSWYQQTPGQGLQFLFEYFSETQRNKGNFPGRFSGRQFSNSRSEMNVSTLELGDSALYLCASSLVGISYNEQFFGPGTRLTVL.